The source of this T cell receptor beta chain is a study of blood T cell repertoires in COVID-19. Study details: Both acute and convalescent COVID-19 samples were obtained from the United States, Italy and Spain. PBMCs, B-cell-depleted T cells, or T cells provided the cDNA or gDNA that made up the material.

Trimming stripped 3 bases from V and 2 bases from J, with 8 bases between. The germline V gene has CDR1 KGHSH and CDR2 LQKENI. The length of the CDR3 is 13 residues. In this sample, this clone turned up once. Per the study methods: By means of reference gene primer amplification, nucleated cell counts were estimated. The table came from immunoSEQ multiplex PCR; TCRdb's copy has only in-frame clones and leaves some out. V and J calls and clone size are those listed in that table; D and trimming were worked out from the DNA. In the table there are about 90,000 clones, under 90% of which are singletons. The V gene is TRBV18, the J gene TRBJ2-7; no clear D gene. The receptor's source is a woman in her 70s with acute or convalescent COVID-19. The source material was peripheral blood. CDR3 nucleotide sequence: TGTGCCAGCTCACCCGCAGGCACCTACGAGCAGTACGTC. It is translated as CASSPAGTYEQYV.